The source of this T cell receptor beta chain is a study of T-cell memory formation after mild COVID-19. This clonotype was found many times. The CDR3 runs 13 residues. CDR1 is SSHAT, CDR2 FNYEAQ, per germline (reference sequence). Trimming pared 5 bases from V and 0 bases from J, leaving 6 bases between. TCRdb re-called the 5' RACE reads through MiXCR, storing one row per CDR3 protein. The sample holds some 350,000 distinct CDR3 sequences, more than 15% seen once. The sequence derives from a man younger than 30 who had mild COVID-19 (a few samples of this study predate the infection). Cell type and time point are not known. This chain joins TRBV7-7 and TRBJ2-3; possible D gene TRBD1, 5 bases. The sequenced sample consisted of PBMCs or a T cell subset sorted from them (not recorded which). The CDR3 coding sequence is TGTGCCAGCAGCCAGGGTAGCACAGATACGCAGTATTTT. Translating gives CASSQGSTDTQYF.